This T cell receptor (beta chain) came from a study of blood T cell repertoires in COVID-19. Germline CDR1 reads SNHLY; CDR2 reads FYNNEI. CDR3 size: 14 residues. Between the trimmed V and J ends, which lost 6 bases and 1 base, there was a span of 12 bases. Original methodology: Amplification with reference gene primers provided the estimates of nucleated cell counts. The repertoire was sequenced with immunoSEQ multiplex PCR; TCRdb's copy has only in-frame clones and lacks some. V, J and clone size were drawn from that table, and D and trimming were deduced from the DNA. The sample carries about 69,000 clones, approximately 84% recorded once.

Sequenced input: peripheral blood. The sequence derives from a man aged 50-59 years with COVID-19, enrolled during active disease. V is TRBV2 and J is TRBJ2-5; maybe TRBD2 (5 bases). CDR3 sequence: CASRIGLGQETQYF. As DNA, the CDR3 is TGTGCCAGCAGGATCGGACTGGGCCAAGAGACCCAGTACTTC.